Following are 30 T cell receptor beta chains from one sample sequenced in a study of Graves' ophthalmopathy and Graves' hyperthyroidism. Amplification of the TCR beta CDR3 regions used RNA transcripts (as template). RT-PCR in the first round used HTBI primers; a second-round multiplex PCR followed. Each CDR3 protein is one row after TCRdb ran MiXCR on the multiplex PCR reads. The table has some 360,000 distinct CDR3 sequences, approximately 18% seen once. Sequences were obtained from peripheral blood. Every receptor here comes from an adult woman with stable Graves' hyperthyroidism.

This clonotype was seen at least ten times. This chain connects TRBV5-5 to TRBJ2-7, with D possibly being TRBD1 or TRBD2 (5 bases each). The germline V and J ends were trimmed by 1 base and 4 bases, with 6 bases remaining between them. CDR1 is SGHKS, CDR2 YYEKEE, per germline (reference sequence). The CDR3 has 12 amino acids. CDR3 bases: TGTGCCAGCAGCTTGTGGGGGTACGAGCAGTACTTC. Its protein product is CASSLWGYEQYF.

This clonotype has a count of ten or more. V and J are TRBV28 and TRBJ2-2, with TRBD2 matching over 8 bases. The CDR3 extends over 16 amino acids. V trimming: 2 bases; J trimming: 3 bases; junction bases outside the gene matches: 5. From germline, CDR1 is MDHEN and CDR2 SYDVKM. DNA of the CDR3: TGTGCCAGCAGTTTACTAGCGGGCCTAGACACCGGGGAGCTGTTTTTT. This encodes CASSLLAGLDTGELFF.

This clonotype was seen repeatedly, ten times or more. The V call is TRBV4-1, the J call TRBJ2-5; unclear D gene. Germline V gene data show CDR1 as MGHRA and CDR2 as YSYEKL. This CDR3 is 15 amino acids long. Trimming pared 5 bases from V and 5 bases from J, leaving 18 bases between. As DNA, the CDR3 is TGCGCCAGCAGCAGGATATGGGTGGTCGTGGAGACCCAGTACTTC. The encoded protein is CASSRIWVVVETQYF.

This clonotype was detected many times. The rearrangement links TRBV11-2 to TRBJ1-2; unclear D gene. Looked up from germline, CDR1 is SGHAT and CDR2 is FQNNGV. V lost 0 bases and J lost 4, with 12 bases in between. This CDR3 has 15 residues. As DNA, the CDR3 is TGTGCCAGCAGCTTAGATTGGGGTGACGGCTATGGCTACACCTTC. This translates into CASSLDWGDGYGYTF.

This clonotype occurred many times. The J gene is TRBJ1-2, the V gene TRBV6-5; 7 nucleotides match TRBD1. With 0 bases clipped from V and 5 bases from J, the junction kept 9 bases outside the gene matches. The CDR3 is 16 amino acids. The germline V gene encodes CDR1 MNHEY and CDR2 SVGAGI. The CDR3 reads CASSYSRTGGGYGYTF. The CDR3 nucleotides are TGTGCCAGCAGTTACTCCAGGACAGGCGGAGGGTATGGCTACACCTTC.

This clonotype was seen at least ten times. This chain joins TRBV27 and TRBJ2-4; D ambiguous. Trimming removed 0 bases from V and 7 bases from J, with 10 bases in between. The CDR3 is 14 amino acids. Germline lookup yields CDR1 MNHEY and CDR2 SMNVEV (reference sequence). The CDR3 DNA reads as TGTGCCAGCAGTTTATCGAGAGTGTCCAACATTCAGTACTTC. Translation: CASSLSRVSNIQYF.

At least ten counts were recorded for this clonotype. The chain carries TRBV7-2 and TRBJ1-1; D is unresolved. The CDR3 length is 14 residues. CDR1 SGHTA and CDR2 FQGNSA come from the germline V gene. Trimming took off 7 bases at V and 7 bases at J, with 19 bases between the two ends. CDR3 DNA: TGTGCCAGCACCCAGAAGGGCGCGCCCATTGAAGCTTTCTTT. Translating gives CASTQKGAPIEAFF.

This clonotype was counted between two and nine times. The rearrangement uses TRBV3-1 and TRBJ1-2; D might be TRBD1 (6 bases). The CDR3 is 15 residues long. V shed 2 bases and J shed 2 bases, with 12 bases lying between them. Germline loops: CDR1 LGHDT, CDR2 YNNKEL (reference sequence). The CDR3 nucleotides are TGTGCCAGCAGCCAAACGGACAGTGTGAACTATGGCTACACCTTC. Translated, it gives CASSQTDSVNYGYTF.

This clonotype occurred many times. The chain links TRBV7-2 to TRBJ2-4; maybe TRBD1 (6 bases). The CDR3 is 13 amino acids. Germline V gives CDR1 SGHTA, CDR2 FQGNSA. Trimming stripped 5 bases from V and 7 bases from J, with 12 bases between. In DNA, the CDR3 is TGTGCCAGCAGCAGGGCAGGGGCGAACATTCAGTACTTC. Its protein is CASSRAGANIQYF. Full variable domain (missing parts from reference TRBV7-2 and TRBJ2-4): GAGVSQSPSNKVTEKGKDVELRCDPISGHTALYWYRQSLGQGLEFLIYFQGNSAPDKSGLPSDRFSAERTGGSVSTLTIQRTQQEDSAVYLCASSRAGANIQYFGAGTRLSVL.

The chain uses TRBV6-5 and TRBJ2-2; 7 bases align to TRBD2. The V gene's germline CDR1 is MNHEY and CDR2 SVGAGI. J lost 1 base, V lost 4 bases, and 3 bases had no gene match. This CDR3 is 15 amino acids long. The CDR3 is CASSWGGRNTGELFF. DNA of the CDR3: TGTGCCAGCAGTTGGGGCGGGAGGAACACCGGGGAGCTGTTTTTT.

The chain uses TRBV19 and TRBJ1-5; 9 bases match TRBD1. V dropped 5 bases and J dropped 3; count of bases not matched to a gene: 2. The CDR3 has 14 residues. CDR1 and CDR2 (germline): LNHDA, SQIVND (reference sequence). The CDR3 DNA sequence: TGTGCCAGTAGTGGACAGGGGTTCAATCAGCCCCAGCATTTT. It is translated as CASSGQGFNQPQHF.

This clonotype was detected ten times or more. The rearrangement uses TRBV20-1 and TRBJ2-7, with TRBD2 identical over 8 bases. Trimming removed 5 bases from V and 0 bases from J; junction bases left unmatched: 6. The germline gives CDR1 DFQATT, CDR2 SNEGSKA (reference sequence). The CDR3 contains 14 residues. The CDR3 bases are TGCAGTGCTCAATCCGGGACTAGCTCCTACGAGCAGTACTTC. Residues: CSAQSGTSSYEQYF.

CDR3 residues: CASRSGTAAGEQYF. The CDR3 DNA follows: TGTGCCAGCAGATCCGGGACGGCGGCGGGCGAGCAGTACTTC. V is TRBV6-1 and J is TRBJ2-7, with D perhaps TRBD1 or TRBD2 (5 bases each). The CDR3 covers 14 residues. Germline assignment: CDR1 MNHNS and CDR2 SASEGT. V lost 6 bases and J lost 6, with 18 bases in between.

The chain joins TRBV30 to TRBJ1-5; D is ambiguous. This CDR3 comprises 13 residues. V lost 0 bases and J lost 0, with 3 bases in between. Germline CDR1 is GTSNPN and CDR2 is SVGIG (reference sequence). The CDR3 coding sequence is TGTGCCTGGAGTGTTTTTAGCAATCAGCCCCAGCATTTT. It codes for CAWSVFSNQPQHF.

This clonotype was picked up a small number of times. The chain employs TRBV6-2 or TRBV6-3 and TRBJ1-5; 7 positions match TRBD1. The germline CDR1 and CDR2 sequences are MNHEY and SVGEGT. The ends lost 6 bases at V and 6 bases at J; junction bases unmatched: 2. CDR3 length: 12 amino acids. CDR3 protein: CASRTGSQPQHF. DNA of the CDR3: TGTGCCAGCAGGACAGGGAGTCAGCCCCAGCATTTT.

This clonotype was detected many times. The chain employs TRBV5-1 and TRBJ2-7, with D perhaps matching TRBD1 or TRBD2 (5 bases each). Germline-derived CDR1 and CDR2 are SGHRS and YFSETQ. There are 15 residues in the CDR3. The V gene lost 4 bases and the J gene lost 0 bases, with 14 bases spanning the gap. Here the CDR3 DNA reads TGCGCCAGCAGCCCCGGGACCAGGAGCTCCTACGAGCAGTACTTC. Protein sequence: CASSPGTRSSYEQYF.

This clonotype came up many times. The chain links TRBV28 to TRBJ2-5; D is ambiguous. V dropped 4 bases and J dropped 7 bases, with 16 bases sitting between them. The CDR3 spans 14 residues. Germline CDR1 and CDR2: MDHEN and SYDVKM. This CDR3 reads CASSSRASKSTQYF. In DNA form, the CDR3 reads TGTGCCAGCAGTTCACGAGCCTCAAAATCGACCCAGTACTTC.

This clonotype came up many times. The rearrangement links TRBV27 to TRBJ1-6; D may be TRBD1 (5 bases). With 2 bases removed from V and 9 bases from J, the gap between germline ends came to 14 bases. Germline values: CDR1 MNHEY, CDR2 SMNVEV (reference sequence). The CDR3 covers 15 residues. CDR3: CASSLDNPGGSPLHF. CDR3 nucleotide sequence: TGTGCCAGCAGTTTAGACAATCCGGGGGGTTCACCCCTCCACTTT.

This clonotype was counted at least ten times. The genes are TRBV2 and TRBJ2-5, with D unclear. Germline V gene data show CDR1 as SNHLY and CDR2 as FYNNEI. CDR3 length: 14 amino acids. Trimming cost V 6 bases and J 5 bases, with 16 bases left between them. The chain's CDR3 is CASRVEQTRETQYF. The CDR3 region has the DNA TGTGCCAGCAGGGTAGAGCAAACGAGGGAGACCCAGTACTTC.

This clonotype was picked up many times. The J gene is TRBJ2-7, the V gene TRBV6-5; no reliable D call. V dropped 8 bases and J dropped 1 base, with 21 bases sitting between them. CDR3 size: 16 residues. Germline CDR1 reads MNHEY; CDR2 reads SVGAGI. As DNA, the CDR3 is TGTGCCAGCCTGGAATTGCGGACCACCACTTCCTACGAGCAGTACTTC. Encoded protein: CASLELRTTTSYEQYF.

This clonotype was recorded at least ten times. The chain combines TRBV5-1 with TRBJ2-7, with 8 positions matching TRBD1. V shed 5 bases and J 0 bases; nucleotides not matched to a gene: 7. CDR1 is SGHRS and CDR2 is YFSETQ in the germline V gene. This CDR3 spans 15 amino acids. For the CDR3, the DNA is TGCGCCAGCAGTTCCGGGACAGGCGCCTCCTACGAGCAGTACTTC. This sequence encodes CASSSGTGASYEQYF.

This chain connects TRBV13 to TRBJ2-7, with unresolved D. The germline V gene encodes CDR1 PRHDT and CDR2 FYEKMQ (reference sequence). The CDR3 is 14 residues long. The ends were cut back, 0 bases at V and 2 bases at J, with 8 bases in the middle. In DNA form, the CDR3 reads TGTGCCAGCAGCTTAGGGTGGGAAACCTACGAGCAGTACTTC. It encodes CASSLGWETYEQYF.

Ten or more counts support this clonotype. The J gene is TRBJ2-7, the V gene TRBV6-2 or TRBV6-3; TRBD1 aligns across 7 bases. V lost 2 bases to trimming and J lost 1 base; unmatched junction nucleotides: 5. Germline CDR1 reads MNHEY; CDR2 reads SVGEGT. CDR3 length equals 15 residues. CDR3 amino acids: CASSYTGTASYEQYF. The CDR3 coding sequence is TGTGCCAGCAGTTACACCGGGACAGCGTCCTACGAGCAGTACTTC.

V and J are TRBV29-1 and TRBJ2-5; D is possibly TRBD1 (6 bases). CDR1 is SQVTM, CDR2 ANQGSEA, per germline. The V and J ends lost 7 bases and 5 bases respectively, with 23 bases between them. The CDR3 is 15 amino acids. The DNA of the CDR3 is TGCAGCGCTTGTTGGGGGCTCGGAGAAGTTGAGACCCAGTACTTC. This encodes CSACWGLGEVETQYF.

This clonotype was seen many times. V is TRBV6-1 and J is TRBJ1-1, with D possibly being TRBD1 (6 bases). CDR1 and CDR2 from the germline V gene are MNHNS and SASEGT. V was cut by 2 bases and J by 1 base, with 11 bases left in between. CDR3 length: 15 amino acids. DNA for the CDR3: TGTGCCAGCAGTGAAACAGGGCGTTCGAACACTGAAGCTTTCTTT. This gives the protein CASSETGRSNTEAFF.

This clonotype was observed at least ten times. The rearrangement joins TRBV12-3 or TRBV12-4 to TRBJ2-3; 7 positions match TRBD1. This CDR3 comprises 15 residues. J gave up 4 bases and V 5 bases, and 9 bases lay outside the gene matches. The CDR3 coding sequence is TGTGCCAGCAGTCAATGGACAGGAGAGGCAGATACGCAGTATTTT. This gives the protein CASSQWTGEADTQYF.

This clonotype was counted many times. This chain uses TRBV20-1 with TRBJ2-6; 10 bases agree with TRBD2. The length of the CDR3 is 18 residues. The trim removed 5 bases at V and 4 bases at J, leaving 14 bases unmatched. Germline-derived CDR1 and CDR2 are DFQATT and SNEGSKA (reference sequence). The CDR3 DNA is TGCAGTGCTCAAACCGGGACTAGCGCTAGCTTCGGGGCCAACGTCCTGACTTTC. Protein product: CSAQTGTSASFGANVLTF.

Notes on this clonotype: Being one base from a much bigger clone, this may be a read error. The gene calls are TRBV20-1 and TRBJ1-5; D not resolved. This CDR3 has 12 residues. The germline gives CDR1 DFQATT, CDR2 SNEGSKA (reference sequence). V lost 3 bases to trimming and J lost 2 bases, with 5 bases between them. The DNA for the CDR3 is TGCAGTGCTAGGGGTTGCAATCAGCCCCAGCATTTT. Translating gives CSARGCNQPQHF.

This clonotype came up many times. This chain's CDR3 is CASSPGLAQETQYF. The CDR3 nucleotides are TGTGCCAGCAGCCCCGGACTCGCACAAGAGACCCAGTACTTC. The chain carries TRBV7-2 and TRBJ2-5, with D maybe TRBD2 (5 bases). Trimming removed 5 bases at V and 2 bases at J, with 12 bases between. In germline, CDR1 is SGHTA, CDR2 FQGNSA. This CDR3 region has 14 residues.

This clonotype was seen a few times. The V and J genes are TRBV30 and TRBJ2-3; D possibly uses TRBD1 or TRBD2 (5 bases each). V was clipped by 5 bases and J by 6 bases, with 21 bases between them. This CDR3 comprises 15 residues. Germline assignment: CDR1 GTSNPN and CDR2 SVGIG (reference sequence). The CDR3 nucleotides read TGTGCCTGGGTACTCCCTAGCAGGGTGGGGGATACGCAGTATTTT. This codes for CAWVLPSRVGDTQYF. The full variable domain, its missing parts supplied by reference TRBV30 and TRBJ2-3, is SQTIHQWPATLVQPVGSPLSLECTVEGTSNPNLYWYRQAAGRGLQLLFYSVGIGQISSEVPQNLSASRPQDRQFILSSKKLLLSDSGFYLCAWVLPSRVGDTQYFGPGTRLTVL.